These 25 T cell receptor beta chains were sequenced from one sample in a study of shared clonotypes between healthy human individuals (dated by TCRdb to 2018 to 2021). The library was prepared using the immunoSEQ multiplex PCR assay. Sourced from immuneACCESS, this table was stored by TCRdb with only in-frame sequences that have V and J called. A share of the clones is absent; for the studies checked, an unresolved V gene accounts for under half, and the remainder has no known explanation. In all, the sample holds under 2,500,000 clones, and around 95% of those were seen once. Less than 0.15% of the sample goes to the ten largest clones. Input material: naive CD4+ T cells sorted from blood. The sample's cell subset or site, from its label and the paper: CD45RA+ positively selected. Every receptor here comes from a man aged 18 to 29 in good health.

Regarding this clone: This sample also contains other DNA sequences that code for the same CDR3. J is TRBJ2-7 and V is TRBV11-2, with D perhaps TRBD1 or TRBD2 (5 bases each). The germline V and J ends were trimmed by 2 bases and 0 bases, with 11 bases remaining between them. This CDR3 has 15 amino acids. Germline CDR1 and CDR2: SGHAT and FQNNGV. CDR3: CASSLNRDPSYEQYF. Written as DNA, the CDR3 is TGTGCCAGCAGCTTAAACCGGGACCCCTCCTACGAGCAGTACTTC.

The CDR3 sequence is CASRGHVRTEQYF. In nucleotides, the CDR3 is TGTGCCAGTAGGGGACACGTACGGACCGAGCAGTACTTC. The chain couples TRBV19 to TRBJ2-7, with D perhaps matching TRBD1 (6 bases). Germline values: CDR1 LNHDA, CDR2 SQIVND (reference sequence). The CDR3 runs to 13 residues. V lost 6 bases to trimming and J lost 6 bases, with 15 bases between them.

This chain connects TRBV7-9 to TRBJ2-5; D remains ambiguous. The CDR3 runs 14 residues. V lost 1 base and J 2 bases, leaving 8 bases between the germline ends. CDR1 SEHNR and CDR2 FQNEAQ come from the germline V gene (reference sequence). The DNA for the CDR3 is TGTGCCAGCAGCTTAGGGTCTAATCAAGAGACCCAGTACTTC. The encoded protein is CASSLGSNQETQYF.

The chain is built from TRBV29-1 and TRBJ1-1; 7 positions match TRBD1. This CDR3 contains 13 residues. J was trimmed by 5 bases and V by 3 bases; bases with no gene match: 6. Per germline, CDR1 SQVTM and CDR2 ANQGSEA. DNA for the CDR3: TGCAGCGTTGATGCGACAGGGTGGACTGAAGCTTTCTTT. Translation: CSVDATGWTEAFF.

This clone was picked up one time. The V and J genes are TRBV2 and TRBJ2-7; 7 bases are a match to TRBD1. Germline trimming cut 2 bases from V and 2 bases from J; bases unmatched to any gene: 3. The CDR3 sequence is 14 residues long. Germline V gives CDR1 SNHLY, CDR2 FYNNEI. The CDR3, as DNA: TGTGCCAGCAGTGAACAGGGACAGACCTACGAGCAGTACTTC. This encodes CASSEQGQTYEQYF.

The rearrangement uses TRBV18 and TRBJ2-6; a possible D gene is TRBD1 (6 bases). This CDR3 region has 19 residues. Germline assignment: CDR1 KGHSH and CDR2 LQKENI. Trimming left V 2 bases short and J 0 bases short, with 17 bases between. For the CDR3, the DNA is TGTGCCAGCTCACCAATATCCGGGACAACTTCCTCTGGGGCCAACGTCCTGACTTTC. Translating it yields CASSPISGTTSSGANVLTF.

This clone was counted once. The V gene is TRBV14, the J gene TRBJ2-7; D may be TRBD1 (5 bases). Trimming took off 1 base at V and 2 bases at J, with 12 bases between the two ends. This CDR3 has 15 residues. The germline V gene has CDR1 SGHDN and CDR2 FVKESK. CDR3 bases: TGTGCCAGCAGCCAAGGGTGGCCAGGGACCTACGAGCAGTACTTC. It codes for CASSQGWPGTYEQYF. The complete variable domain, with remaining parts taken from reference TRBV14 and TRBJ2-7, reads EAGVTQFPSHSVIEKGQTVTLRCDPISGHDNLYWYRRVMGKEIKFLLHFVKESKQDESGMPNNRFLAERTGGTYSTLKVQPAELEDSGVYFCASSQGWPGTYEQYFGPGTRLTVT.

The genes are TRBV27 and TRBJ2-5; tentatively, D is TRBD1 (5 bases). This CDR3 contains 15 residues. Germline V gives CDR1 MNHEY, CDR2 SMNVEV (reference sequence). The germline V and J ends were trimmed by 4 bases and 2 bases, with 14 bases remaining between them. Here the CDR3 reads CASSSEKTVQETQYF. In nucleotides, the CDR3 is TGTGCCAGCAGTTCCGAGAAGACAGTACAAGAGACCCAGTACTTC.

Concerning this clone: This sample also contains other DNA sequences that code for the same CDR3. The V call is TRBV7-8, the J call TRBJ1-3; no clear D. The CDR3 has 13 amino acids. The germline V and J ends were trimmed by 3 bases and 0 bases, with 3 bases remaining between them. Germline values: CDR1 SGHVS, CDR2 FQNEAQ. The CDR3 bases are TGTGCCAGCAGCTTGGGCTCTGGAAACACCATATATTTT. This gives the protein CASSLGSGNTIYF.

J is TRBJ2-7 and V is TRBV9; 9 nucleotides agree with TRBD1. The CDR3 contains 15 residues. With 4 bases clipped from V and 1 base from J, the junction kept 6 bases outside the gene matches. The germline CDR1 and CDR2 sequences are SGDLS and YYNGEE. CDR3 nucleotides: TGTGCCAGCAGCTTCGGGACAGGGCAGTCCTACGAGCAGTACTTC. Translating gives CASSFGTGQSYEQYF.

The gene calls are TRBV4-1 and TRBJ2-2; D gene ambiguous. Germline V gene data show CDR1 as MGHRA and CDR2 as YSYEKL. The CDR3 covers 14 residues. V gave up 1 base and J gave up 5 bases, with 8 bases separating them. In DNA form, the CDR3 reads TGCGCCAGCAGCCAAGTAGAGGCGACCGGGGAGCTGTTTTTT. Translating it yields CASSQVEATGELFF.

This clone was counted once. This chain joins TRBV11-2 and TRBJ2-5, with 8 bases aligning to TRBD2. With V trimmed by 7 bases and J by 1 base, 8 bases remained unmatched. Germline-derived CDR1 and CDR2 are SGHAT and FQNNGV. The CDR3 extends over 15 amino acids. The CDR3 region is CASTIGGRSQETQYF. In DNA form, the CDR3 reads TGTGCCAGCACCATTGGCGGGAGGTCCCAAGAGACCCAGTACTTC.

The rearrangement links TRBV2 to TRBJ2-7; D perhaps matches TRBD1 (5 bases). This CDR3 has 13 residues. V was shortened by 4 bases and J by 6 bases, with 13 bases between the two germline ends. The germline CDR1 and CDR2 sequences are SNHLY and FYNNEI. In nucleotides, the CDR3 is TGTGCCAGCAGTGCGGTCAGGGAAGGCGAGCAGTACTTC. Translation gives CASSAVREGEQYF.

The rearrangement joins TRBV6-4 to TRBJ2-2; TRBD1 might be the D (5 bases). The CDR3 is 16 amino acids. V was pared by 6 bases and J by 2 bases, with 16 bases between. Germline assignment: CDR1 MRHNA and CDR2 SNTAGT. CDR3: CASSPRSGANTGELFF. In DNA, the CDR3 is TGTGCCAGCAGCCCTCGGAGTGGGGCTAACACCGGGGAGCTGTTTTTT.

This clone was seen just once. This chain uses TRBV28 with TRBJ2-1; 7 bases agree with TRBD1. J was trimmed by 0 bases and V by 3 bases; bases with no gene match: 2. There are 15 residues in the CDR3. From germline, CDR1 is MDHEN and CDR2 SYDVKM. This CDR3 is CASSFRGSSYNEQFF. The CDR3 nucleotides are TGTGCCAGCAGTTTCAGGGGGAGCTCCTACAATGAGCAGTTCTTC.

This clone was seen once. The V and J genes are TRBV11-3 and TRBJ2-5, with TRBD1 identical over 7 bases. The CDR3 extends over 12 amino acids. Losses at the gene ends were 7 bases for V and 4 bases for J; bases not matched to a gene: 3. CDR1 is SGHNT and CDR2 is YENEEA in the germline V gene. CDR3 in amino acids: CASKGGGETQYF. In nucleotides, the CDR3 is TGTGCCAGCAAAGGGGGCGGAGAGACCCAGTACTTC.

Remarks on this clone: Additional DNA sequences in this sample encode the identical CDR3. CDR3 in amino acids: CASSLEGGKNYGYTF. The CDR3 DNA is TGCGCCAGCAGCTTGGAGGGGGGTAAGAACTATGGCTACACCTTC. V and J are TRBV5-1 and TRBJ1-2, with D possibly being TRBD1 (6 bases). V was clipped by 0 bases and J by 2 bases, with 11 bases between them. The CDR3 extends over 15 amino acids. Germline V gene lookup returns CDR1 SGHRS and CDR2 YFSETQ.

This chain links TRBV7-9 with TRBJ2-7; 13 nucleotides line up with TRBD2. The CDR3 runs 16 residues. Germline values: CDR1 SEHNR, CDR2 FQNEAQ (reference sequence). J lost 5 bases, V lost 5 bases, and 9 bases had no gene match. The CDR3 DNA reads as TGTGCCAGCAGCCCTCGACTAGCGGGAGGTCAGGACGAGCAGTACTTC. Residues: CASSPRLAGGQDEQYF.

The V and J genes are TRBV5-1 and TRBJ2-6, with a weak D call TRBD2 (6 bases). Germline V CDR1 and CDR2: SGHRS, YFSETQ. This CDR3 is built from 18 residues. The V gene lost 2 bases and the J gene lost 0 bases, with 15 bases spanning the gap. CDR3 region: CASSLGGITFSGANVLTF. The CDR3 DNA is TGCGCCAGCAGCTTAGGCGGGATCACTTTCTCTGGGGCCAACGTCCTGACTTTC.

The rearrangement links TRBV5-1 to TRBJ2-7; 9 nucleotides line up with TRBD2. The germline CDR1 and CDR2 sequences are SGHRS and YFSETQ. This CDR3 is built from 16 residues. J gave up 3 bases and V 4 bases, and 11 bases lay outside the gene matches. The DNA for the CDR3 is TGCGCCAGCAGCGCTGGGAGCGGGGGGCCCGACTACGAGCAGTACTTC. This translates into CASSAGSGGPDYEQYF.

Only one count was recorded for this clone. The CDR3 reads CASSPGKGNEKLFF. Here the CDR3 DNA reads TGCGCCAGCAGCCCCGGGAAAGGCAATGAAAAACTGTTTTTT. This chain uses TRBV5-1 with TRBJ1-4; D unresolved. The germline V and J ends were trimmed by 4 bases and 5 bases, with 12 bases remaining between them. The CDR3 totals 14 residues. Germline-derived CDR1 and CDR2 are SGHRS and YFSETQ.

About this clone: Given the absence of the conserved phenylalanine or tryptophan at the CDR3 end, a read error is likely. It is unclear where the CDR3 begins or ends on the DNA, so no DNA is shown, and the CDR3 is as TCRdb lists it. This chain uses TRBV28 with TRBJ2-7; the listed D gene, TRBD1, was not tested against the DNA. Looked up from germline, CDR1 is MDHEN and CDR2 is SYDVKM. The length of the CDR3 is 9 amino acids, counting both ends. The CDR3 reads CASSLFLDS.

This clone was recorded only once. The chain uses TRBV25-1 and TRBJ2-7; maybe TRBD1 (6 bases). CDR3 size: 14 residues. Per the germline V gene, CDR1 is MGHDK and CDR2 is SYGVNS. Trimming shortened V by 3 bases and J by 4 bases, and 13 bases separated the two germline ends. The CDR3 loop is CASSDFGQTYEQYF. CDR3 DNA sequence: TGTGCCAGCAGTGATTTTGGACAGACGTACGAGCAGTACTTC.

This clone was detected once. The J gene is TRBJ2-7, the V gene TRBV18; D is unresolved. Trimming removed 2 bases from V and 6 bases from J, with 5 bases in between. This CDR3 region has 11 residues. Germline loops: CDR1 KGHSH, CDR2 LQKENI. The chain's CDR3 is CASSPAREQYF. DNA for the CDR3: TGTGCCAGCTCACCAGCGCGCGAGCAGTACTTC. Filled out from reference TRBV18 and TRBJ2-7, the complete variable domain reads NAGVMQNPRHLVRRRGQEARLRCSPMKGHSHVYWYRQLPEEGLKFMVYLQKENIIDESGMPKERFSAEFPKEGPSILRIQQVVRGDSAAYFCASSPAREQYFGPGTRLTVT.

About this clone itself: Distinct nucleotide sequences in the sample also encode this CDR3. The V gene is TRBV7-2, the J gene TRBJ2-3; D perhaps matches TRBD2 (6 bases). V lost 5 bases, J lost 0 bases, and 9 bases lay in between. CDR1 is SGHTA and CDR2 is FQGNSA in the germline V gene. CDR3 length: 14 residues. The CDR3 region has the DNA TGTGCCAGCAGCCCGGGACTGAGCACAGATACGCAGTATTTT. Translated, it gives CASSPGLSTDTQYF.